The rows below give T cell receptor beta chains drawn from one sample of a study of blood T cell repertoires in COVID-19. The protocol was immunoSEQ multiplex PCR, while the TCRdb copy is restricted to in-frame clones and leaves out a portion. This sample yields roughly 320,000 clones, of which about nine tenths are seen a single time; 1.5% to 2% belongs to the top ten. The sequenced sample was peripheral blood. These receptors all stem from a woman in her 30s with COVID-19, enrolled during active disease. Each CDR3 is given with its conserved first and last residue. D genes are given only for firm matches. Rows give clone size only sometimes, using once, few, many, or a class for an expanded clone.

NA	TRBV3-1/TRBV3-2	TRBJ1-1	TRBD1	TGTGCCAGCAGCCACCACAGGGGCGGAAACACTGAAGCTTTCTTT	CASSHHRGGNTEAFF
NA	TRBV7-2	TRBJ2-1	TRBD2	TGTGCCAGCAGCTCCCAGCGGGGGGGCGTCATAAATGAGCAGTTCTTC	CASSSQRGGVINEQFF
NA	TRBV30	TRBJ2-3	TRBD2	TGTGCCTTACTAGCGGGGCGACTCTCCACAGATACGCAGTATTTT	CALLAGRLSTDTQYF
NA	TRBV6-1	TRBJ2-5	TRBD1	TGTGCCAGCAGTGAAGCGGAGACAGGGGAGGAGACCCAGTACTTC	CASSEAETGEETQYF
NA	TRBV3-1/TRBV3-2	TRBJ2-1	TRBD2	TGTGCCAGCAGCCAAACGACTAGCGGGGGGTACGAGCAGTTCTTC	CASSQTTSGGYEQFF
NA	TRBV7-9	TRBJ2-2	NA	TGTGCCAGCAGCCCAGGGTACACCGGGGAGCTGTTTTTT	CASSPGYTGELFF
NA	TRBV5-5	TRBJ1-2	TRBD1	TGTGCCAGCAGCTTGTTAAGGGGGCGAACTAACTATGGCTACACCTTC	CASSLLRGRTNYGYTF
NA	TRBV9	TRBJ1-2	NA	TGTGCCAGCAGCGGCAGACAGGCGTGGGGCTACACCTTC	CASSGRQAWGYTF
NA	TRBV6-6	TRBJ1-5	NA	TGTGCCAGCAGTTTCCTTCCCGGGGGTAGCAATCAGCCCCAGCATTTT	CASSFLPGGSNQPQHF
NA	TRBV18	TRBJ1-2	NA	TGTGCCAGCTCCCTCAGGGGAGATGGCTACACCTTC	CASSLRGDGYTF
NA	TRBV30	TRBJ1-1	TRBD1	TGTGCCTGGAGGGCAGGGGGGAGGACTGAAGCTTTCTTT	CAWRAGGRTEAFF
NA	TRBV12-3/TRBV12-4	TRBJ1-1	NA	TGTGCCAGCAGTTTTTCCGGACAAAGTGATTTCTTT	CASSFSGQSDFF
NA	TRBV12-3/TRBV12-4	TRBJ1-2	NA	TGTGCCAGCAGTTTAGGGGCCAACTATGGCTACACCTTC	CASSLGANYGYTF
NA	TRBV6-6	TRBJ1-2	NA	TGTGCCAGCGGCGGGTTTAGCGGGACACCAGATGACGGCTACACCTTC	CASGGFSGTPDDGYTF
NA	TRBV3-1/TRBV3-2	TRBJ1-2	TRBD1	TGTGCCAGCAGCCCCGGGGACAGGGGAGGCTATGGCTACACCTTC	CASSPGDRGGYGYTF
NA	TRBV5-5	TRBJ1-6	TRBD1	TGTGCCAGCAGCTCCCCGGTACTACAGGGGGCCAATTCACCCCTCCACTTT	CASSSPVLQGANSPLHF
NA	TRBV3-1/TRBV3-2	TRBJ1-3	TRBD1	TGTGCCAGCAGCCAGGATGGGACAGCCGGAAACACCATATATTTT	CASSQDGTAGNTIYF
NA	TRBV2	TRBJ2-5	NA	TGTGCCAGCAACCCACTCCGGGGGGAGACCCAGTACTTC	CASNPLRGETQYF
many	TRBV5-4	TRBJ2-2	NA	TGTGCCAGCACCCCTGGGGGGGCCCGGTACACCGGGGAGCTGTTTTTT	CASTPGGARYTGELFF
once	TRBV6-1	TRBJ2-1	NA	TGTGCCAGCAGTGATCTAGGGCGGGGACCGAAGGATGAGCAGTTCTTC	CASSDLGRGPKDEQFF
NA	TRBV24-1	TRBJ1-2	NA	TGTGCCACCAGTGACTCCGGGAAGGACTATGGCTACACCTTC	CATSDSGKDYGYTF
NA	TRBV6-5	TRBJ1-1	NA	TGTGCCAGCAGCTTCTCAGTGAACACTGAAGCTTTCTTT	CASSFSVNTEAFF
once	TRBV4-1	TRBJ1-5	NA	TGCGCCAGCAGCTACAGGGTGGATCAGCCCCAGCATTTT	CASSYRVDQPQHF
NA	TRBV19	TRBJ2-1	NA	TGTGCCAGTACCCGGACAGCCAACTACAATGAGCAGTTCTTC	CASTRTANYNEQFF
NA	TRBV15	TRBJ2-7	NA	TGTGCCACCAGTGCACCGGGGTCAGGCCATCGCTACGAGCAGTACTTC	CATSAPGSGHRYEQYF
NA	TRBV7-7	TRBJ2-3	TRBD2	TGTGCCAGCAGCCTAGGGACTAGCGGGGGGGCCGTAGATACGCAGTATTTT	CASSLGTSGGAVDTQYF
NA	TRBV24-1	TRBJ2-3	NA	TGTGCCACCAGTGATTCCCTGGCTAGCACAGATACGCAGTATTTT	CATSDSLASTDTQYF
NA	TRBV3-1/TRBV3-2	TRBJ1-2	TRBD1	TGTGCCAGCAGCCAAGATCCCGGACAGGGAAGCTATGGCTACACCTTC	CASSQDPGQGSYGYTF
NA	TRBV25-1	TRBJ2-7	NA	TGTGCCAGCAGTGAATATAGGACTCCATCCGAGCAGTACTTC	CASSEYRTPSEQYF
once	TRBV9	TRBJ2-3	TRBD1	TGTGCCAGCAGCTTCCCCGGGACAGGGGGCACAGATACGCAGTATTTT	CASSFPGTGGTDTQYF
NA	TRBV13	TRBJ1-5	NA	TGTGCCAGCAGCTTAGGAGGGGAGGGCAATCAGCCCCAGCATTTT	CASSLGGEGNQPQHF
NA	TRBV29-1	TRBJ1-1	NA	TGCAGCGTTTTGCGGGACACTGAAGCTTTCTTT	CSVLRDTEAFF
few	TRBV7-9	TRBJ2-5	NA	TGTGCCAGCAGCTTAGGACTCGGAGAGACCCAGTACTTC	CASSLGLGETQYF
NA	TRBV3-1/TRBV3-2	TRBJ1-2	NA	TGTGCCAGCAGCCCCGAGACTTACTATGGCTACACCTTC	CASSPETYYGYTF
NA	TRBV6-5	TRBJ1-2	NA	TGTGCCAGCGCAACAGGGCCAGTTTATGGCTACACCTTC	CASATGPVYGYTF
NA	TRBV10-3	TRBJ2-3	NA	TGTGCCATCGGAACGCAGGGGATGGGAGATACGCAGTATTTT	CAIGTQGMGDTQYF
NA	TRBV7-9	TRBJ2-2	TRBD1	TGTGCCAGCAGCCTCCGGGACAGGGGTGACACCGGGGAGCTGTTTTTT	CASSLRDRGDTGELFF
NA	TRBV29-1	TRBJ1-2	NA	TGCAGCGTACCCGAGACAGGCCCCCCTTATGGCTACACCTTC	CSVPETGPPYGYTF
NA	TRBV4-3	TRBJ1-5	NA	TGCGCCAGCAGCCAAGGACATAACAATCAGCCCCAGCATTTT	CASSQGHNNQPQHF
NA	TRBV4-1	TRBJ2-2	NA	TGCGCCAGCAGCCCTGAACTAGGCCCCGGGGAGCTGTTTTTT	CASSPELGPGELFF
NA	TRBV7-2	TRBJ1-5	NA	TGTGCCAGCAGCTTTGGACAGACGGAGCCCCAGCATTTT	CASSFGQTEPQHF
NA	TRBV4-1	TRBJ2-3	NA	TGCGCCAGCAGCCAAGTTGGACTACGCACAGATACGCAGTATTTT	CASSQVGLRTDTQYF
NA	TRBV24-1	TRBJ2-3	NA	TGTGCCACCAGTGATTCCGGACTGGGCACAGATACGCAGTATTTT	CATSDSGLGTDTQYF
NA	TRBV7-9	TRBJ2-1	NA	TGTGCCAGCAGAGTACTAGTAGGAGGGGACCCTCTACAAAATGAGCAGTTCTTC	CASRVLVGGDPLQNEQFF
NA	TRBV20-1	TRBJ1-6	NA	TGCAGTGCTAGTGGGATATTTGGGAGTAATTCACCCCTCCACTTT	CSASGIFGSNSPLHF
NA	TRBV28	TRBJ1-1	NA	TGTGCCAGCAGTTTATACAACCTGGGGGGTTTGAACACTGAAGCTTTCTTT	CASSLYNLGGLNTEAFF
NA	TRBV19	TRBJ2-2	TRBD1	TGTGCCAGTAGTCCTCCGGGACAGGGGTTCACCGGGGAGCTGTTTTTT	CASSPPGQGFTGELFF
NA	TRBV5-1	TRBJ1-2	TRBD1	TGCGCCAGCAGCCCCGCACCGGGACAGGGGTACTATGGCTACACCTTC	CASSPAPGQGYYGYTF
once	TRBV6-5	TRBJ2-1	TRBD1	TGTGCCAGCAGCCGGGACAGGGGCCGGGATGAGCAGTTCTTC	CASSRDRGRDEQFF
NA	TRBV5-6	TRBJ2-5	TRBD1	TGTGCCAGCAGCCTCGACAGGGGGCGAGAGACCCAGTACTTC	CASSLDRGRETQYF
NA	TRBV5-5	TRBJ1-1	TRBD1	TGTGCCAGCACCAGGGGGTGGGAAGCTTTCTTT	CASTRGWEAFF
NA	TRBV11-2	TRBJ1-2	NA	TGTGCCAGCAGCGCAGCGCCGGGGTATGGCTACACCTTC	CASSAAPGYGYTF
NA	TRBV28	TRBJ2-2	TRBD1	TGTGCCAGCACCCCATCACAGGGGCGGTTGTACGGGGAGCTGTTTTTT	CASTPSQGRLYGELFF
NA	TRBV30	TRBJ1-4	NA	TGTGCCTGGTCCGGCAGGAGGAATGAAAAACTGTTTTTT	CAWSGRRNEKLFF
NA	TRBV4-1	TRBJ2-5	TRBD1	TGCGCCAGCAGCCCCGACCCCCTGAGGGGGACAGGGCAAGAGACCCAGTACTTC	CASSPDPLRGTGQETQYF
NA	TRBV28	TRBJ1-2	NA	TGTGCCAGCAGCGCTCCAGGGGCAGACTATGGCTACACCTTC	CASSAPGADYGYTF
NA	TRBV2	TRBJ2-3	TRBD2	TGTGCCAGCATGGCGGGGGGTAACACAGATACGCAGTATTTT	CASMAGGNTDTQYF
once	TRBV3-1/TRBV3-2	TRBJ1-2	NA	TGTGCCAGCAGTCTTGACAGAAGATATGGCTACACCTTC	CASSLDRRYGYTF
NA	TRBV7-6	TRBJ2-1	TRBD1	TGTGCCAGCAGCCCTCCCTCGACAGGGGCCTACAATGAGCAGTTCTTC	CASSPPSTGAYNEQFF